This T cell receptor (beta chain) was profiled in a study of T cell responses to AZD1222 COVID-19 vaccine. Study outcomes and limitations: Increases in Spike-specific TCR breadth and depth were seen after two AZD1222 doses.

Profiled with immunoSEQ multiplex PCR; TCRdb holds only in-frame clones, not every one. Of over 150,000 clones in the sample, about 86% were seen once. On this clone itself: As yet, its antigen is unknown.

The sequencing used peripheral blood, collected 28 days after the second AZD1222 dose. This sequence originates from an adult who received the AZD1222 COVID-19 vaccine.

The CDR3 bases are TGTGCCAGCAGTGAATTGGGTGAGTTTATGAAGGCTTTCTTT. It translates to CASSELGEFMKAFF. The rearrangement joins TRBV2 to TRBJ1-1; no reliable D call. Trimming left V 2 bases short and J 11 bases short, with 18 bases between. Germline V gene sequence: CDR1 SNHLY, CDR2 FYNNEI. CDR3 length: 14 residues.